Below are 20 T cell receptor beta chains sequenced from a single sample in a study of blood T cell repertoires in COVID-19. Measured with immunoSEQ multiplex PCR; TCRdb has only the in-frame clones, and not every one. The data show about 100,000 clones, around 90% seen once. Sequenced input: peripheral blood. These receptors were collected from a man between 50 and 59 years old with active COVID-19.

The chain employs TRBV5-1 and TRBJ1-5, with TRBD1 as a possible D gene (6 bases). V dropped 2 bases and J dropped 6 bases, with 15 bases sitting between them. CDR3 length equals 15 residues. Germline-derived CDR1 and CDR2 are SGHRS and YFSETQ. The CDR3 coding sequence is TGCGCCAGCAGCTTTGGTCCGGGACACGGTCAGCCCCAGCATTTT. This gives the protein CASSFGPGHGQPQHF.

V and J are TRBV5-1 and TRBJ2-2, with TRBD1 matching over 8 bases. CDR3 length: 14 residues. V was pared by 5 bases and J by 2 bases, with 2 bases of the junction left unmatched. CDR1 is SGHRS, CDR2 YFSETQ, per germline. CDR3 residues: CASRDRANTGELFF. CDR3 nucleotides: TGCGCCAGCAGGGACAGGGCCAACACCGGGGAGCTGTTTTTT.

V gene TRBV30 combines with J gene TRBJ1-1, with D possibly TRBD1 on 5 matching bases. The CDR3 spans 14 residues. V was pared by 0 bases and J by 5 bases, with 13 bases between. Germline CDR1 and CDR2: GTSNPN and SVGIG (reference sequence). The CDR3 sequence: CAWSVRGERTEAFF. The DNA for the CDR3 is TGTGCCTGGAGTGTACGGGGGGAGCGGACTGAAGCTTTCTTT. The variable domain in full, completed from reference TRBV30 and TRBJ1-1, reads SQTIHQWPATLVQPVGSPLSLECTVEGTSNPNLYWYRQAAGRGLQLLFYSVGIGQISSEVPQNLSASRPQDRQFILSSKKLLLSDSGFYLCAWSVRGERTEAFFGQGTRLTVV.

The chain is built from TRBV27 and TRBJ2-7; TRBD2 might be the D (5 bases). From germline, CDR1 is MNHEY and CDR2 SMNVEV (reference sequence). Deletions cut 6 bases from V and 3 bases from J, with 21 bases between. The CDR3 is 16 amino acids. CDR3 region: CASSLTPGLTIYEQYF. CDR3 coding DNA: TGTGCCAGCAGCCTTACGCCGGGGTTAACAATCTACGAGCAGTACTTC.

Note on this clone: A junction boundary mismatches the germline segment, possibly from a read error. The chain employs TRBV19 and TRBJ1-1; 7 bases fit TRBD1. Per the germline V gene, CDR1 is LNHDA and CDR2 is SQIVND (reference sequence). The CDR3 extends over 16 amino acids. The CDR3 loop reads CASSLEPGTARSASLF. The CDR3 DNA sequence: TGTGCCAGTAGTCTCGAACCCGGGACAGCTAGGTCAGCCTCATTATTT.

This clone was seen a handful of times. The CDR3: CASSFAAGGGYEQYF. CDR3 sequence (DNA): TGTGCCAGCAGTTTCGCGGCAGGGGGCGGATACGAGCAGTACTTC. The V gene is TRBV27, the J gene TRBJ2-7, with TRBD1 matching over 8 bases. The CDR3 extends over 15 amino acids. The germline V gene has CDR1 MNHEY and CDR2 SMNVEV (reference sequence). The V gene end was trimmed by 3 bases and the J gene end by 4 bases; junction bases not matched to a gene: 8.

V and J are TRBV11-3 and TRBJ2-5, with TRBD1 identical over 8 bases. J was trimmed by 0 bases and V by 1 base; bases with no gene match: 4. Germline-derived CDR1 and CDR2 are SGHNT and YENEEA. The CDR3 runs to 16 residues. CDR3 protein: CASSLGTGLNQETQYF. CDR3 DNA sequence: TGTGCCAGCAGCTTAGGGACAGGGTTGAACCAAGAGACCCAGTACTTC.

The rearrangement joins TRBV6-5 to TRBJ1-2; 9 nucleotides match TRBD1. The J segment lost 4 bases and the V segment lost 5 bases, leaving 5 bases of the junction unmatched. The CDR3 covers 14 residues. Looked up from germline, CDR1 is MNHEY and CDR2 is SVGAGI. CDR3 DNA sequence: TGTGCCAGCAGTACCGGGACAGGGACCTATGGCTACACCTTC. This translates into CASSTGTGTYGYTF.

The chain is built from TRBV29-1 and TRBJ2-5, with 7 bases matching TRBD1. CDR1 SQVTM and CDR2 ANQGSEA come from the germline V gene. V was clipped by 6 bases and J by 2 bases; unmatched bases: 6. The CDR3 loop spans 13 amino acids. The CDR3 DNA is TGCAGCGTAAAGGGGGCTAGTCAAGAGACCCAGTACTTC. Amino acid sequence: CSVKGASQETQYF. The whole variable domain, remainder taken from reference TRBV29-1 and TRBJ2-5, is SAVISQKPSRDICQRGTSLTIQCQVDSQVTMMFWYRQQPGQSLTLIATANQGSEATYESGFVIDKFPISRPNLTFSTLTVSNMSPEDSSIYLCSVKGASQETQYFGPGTRLLVL.

The chain has TRBV6-5 and TRBJ2-2; 7 bases match TRBD1. The CDR3 spans 15 residues. Germline V gene lookup returns CDR1 MNHEY and CDR2 SVGAGI. V shed 8 bases, J shed 2 bases, and the junction held 8 bases outside the gene matches. The DNA of the CDR3 is TGTGCCAGCGCCATGGGACAGACTAACACCGGGGAGCTGTTTTTT. This encodes CASAMGQTNTGELFF.

This clone was counted many times. The gene calls are TRBV6-1 and TRBJ1-2; the D gene is possibly TRBD1 (6 bases). The ends were cut back, 3 bases at V and 2 bases at J, with 10 bases in the middle. This CDR3 is built from 14 residues. The V gene's germline CDR1 is MNHNS and CDR2 SASEGT. CDR3 region: CASSDVDRNYGYTF. CDR3 DNA sequence: TGTGCCAGCAGTGATGTTGACAGGAACTATGGCTACACCTTC.

The chain couples TRBV5-5 to TRBJ1-1; 8 bases are shared with TRBD1. Looked up from germline, CDR1 is SGHKS and CDR2 is YYEKEE (reference sequence). This CDR3 comprises 16 residues. Germline trimming cut 3 bases from V and 4 bases from J; bases unmatched to any gene: 11. CDR3 DNA: TGTGCCAGCAGCTCCGACAGGGGAAGGGGACCCACTGAAGCTTTCTTT. Protein: CASSSDRGRGPTEAFF.

V is TRBV5-6 and J is TRBJ1-4, with D possibly being TRBD1 (5 bases). Between the trimmed V and J ends, which lost 3 bases and 0 bases, there was a span of 9 bases. Per the germline V gene, CDR1 is SGHDT and CDR2 is YYEEEE. The CDR3 spans 15 residues. As DNA, the CDR3 is TGTGCCAGCAGCTCTGACAGAGCAACTAATGAAAAACTGTTTTTT. Protein product: CASSSDRATNEKLFF.

This clone was picked up a small number of times. The genes are TRBV15 and TRBJ2-2, with a possible D match to TRBD1 (5 bases). V was cut by 2 bases and J by 4 bases, with 5 bases left in between. Germline CDR1 is LNHNV and CDR2 is YYDKDF (reference sequence). This CDR3 is built from 13 residues. The CDR3 nucleotides are TGTGCCACCAGCAGACAGGGCACCGGGGAGCTGTTTTTT. This sequence encodes CATSRQGTGELFF.

V usage is TRBV2 and J usage is TRBJ1-2, with TRBD1 identical over 8 bases. CDR3 length: 15 residues. Trimming at V came to 3 bases and at J to 4 bases, leaving 7 bases not matched to a gene. The germline V gene encodes CDR1 SNHLY and CDR2 FYNNEI. CDR3 loop: CASSDFQGAIYGYTF. CDR3 nucleotide sequence: TGTGCCAGCAGTGATTTTCAGGGGGCTATCTATGGCTACACCTTC.

The V and J genes are TRBV6-5 and TRBJ1-2; D may be TRBD1 (6 bases). This CDR3 is 13 amino acids long. Trimming removed 5 bases at V and 5 bases at J, with 12 bases between. Germline assignment: CDR1 MNHEY and CDR2 SVGAGI. The CDR3 loop is CASSQQGRYGYTF. DNA of the CDR3: TGTGCCAGCAGTCAACAGGGACGGTATGGCTACACCTTC.

The rearrangement joins TRBV30 to TRBJ1-2, with 7 bases aligning to TRBD1. V shed 0 bases and J 5 bases; nucleotides not matched to a gene: 12. The CDR3 is 16 residues long. Germline V gene lookup returns CDR1 GTSNPN and CDR2 SVGIG (reference sequence). CDR3 region: CAWSVMGQRPQYGYTF. In DNA, the CDR3 is TGTGCCTGGAGTGTAATGGGACAGCGGCCCCAGTATGGCTACACCTTC.

The V and J genes are TRBV12-3 or TRBV12-4 and TRBJ2-5, with D perhaps matching TRBD1 (5 bases). Trimming shortened V by 6 bases and J by 5 bases, and 7 bases separated the two germline ends. This CDR3 contains 11 residues. CDR3: CASRGQETQYF. The CDR3 nucleotides read TGTGCCAGCAGGGGGCAGGAGACCCAGTACTTC.

The rearrangement joins TRBV19 to TRBJ1-1; the match to TRBD1 covers 7 bases. Germline assignment: CDR1 LNHDA and CDR2 SQIVND (reference sequence). With 7 bases clipped from V and 3 bases from J, the junction kept 11 bases outside the gene matches. This CDR3 contains 15 residues. CDR3: CASTLARDRDTEAFF. Written as DNA, the CDR3 is TGTGCCAGTACCCTCGCCCGGGACAGAGACACTGAAGCTTTCTTT.

The chain carries TRBV4-1 and TRBJ2-2; the D is unclear. Germline V lookup: CDR1 MGHRA, CDR2 YSYEKL. Trimming removed 0 bases from V and 6 bases from J, with 11 bases in between. The CDR3 sequence is 15 residues long. The DNA of the CDR3 is TGCGCCAGCAGCCAAGACCCCAGCGCGGCCGGGGAGCTGTTTTTT. This sequence encodes CASSQDPSAAGELFF.